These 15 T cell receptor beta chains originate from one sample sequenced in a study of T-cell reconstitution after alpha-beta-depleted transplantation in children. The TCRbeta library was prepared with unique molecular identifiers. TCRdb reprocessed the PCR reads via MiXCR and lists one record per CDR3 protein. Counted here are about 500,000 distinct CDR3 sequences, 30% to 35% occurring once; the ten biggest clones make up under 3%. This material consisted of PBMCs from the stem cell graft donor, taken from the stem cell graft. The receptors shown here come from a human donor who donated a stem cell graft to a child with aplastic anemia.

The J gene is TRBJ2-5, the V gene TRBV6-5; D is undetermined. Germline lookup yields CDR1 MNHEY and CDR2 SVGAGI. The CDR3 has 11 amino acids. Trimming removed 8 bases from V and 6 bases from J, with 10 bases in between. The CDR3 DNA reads TGTGCCAGCCGCACAGCGAAGACCCAGTACTTC. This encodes CASRTAKTQYF.

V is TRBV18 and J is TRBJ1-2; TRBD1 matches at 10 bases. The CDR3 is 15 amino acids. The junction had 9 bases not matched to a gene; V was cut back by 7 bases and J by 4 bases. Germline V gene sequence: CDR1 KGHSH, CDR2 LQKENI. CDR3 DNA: TGTGCCAGCTTACCGGGACAGGGGACAGGCTATGGCTACACCTTC. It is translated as CASLPGQGTGYGYTF.

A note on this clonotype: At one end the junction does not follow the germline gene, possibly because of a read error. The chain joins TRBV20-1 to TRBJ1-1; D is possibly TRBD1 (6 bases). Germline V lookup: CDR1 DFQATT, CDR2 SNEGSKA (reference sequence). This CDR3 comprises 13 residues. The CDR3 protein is CSARGGMNNEAFF. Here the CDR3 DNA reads TGCAGTGCTAGGGGGGGCATGAACAATGAAGCTTTCTTT.

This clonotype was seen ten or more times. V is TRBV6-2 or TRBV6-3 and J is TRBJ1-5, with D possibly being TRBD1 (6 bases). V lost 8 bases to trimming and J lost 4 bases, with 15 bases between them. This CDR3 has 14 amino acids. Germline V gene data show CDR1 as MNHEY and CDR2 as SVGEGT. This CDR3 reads CASSTGHENQPQHF. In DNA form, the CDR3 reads TGTGCCAGCTCGACAGGCCACGAAAATCAGCCCCAGCATTTT.

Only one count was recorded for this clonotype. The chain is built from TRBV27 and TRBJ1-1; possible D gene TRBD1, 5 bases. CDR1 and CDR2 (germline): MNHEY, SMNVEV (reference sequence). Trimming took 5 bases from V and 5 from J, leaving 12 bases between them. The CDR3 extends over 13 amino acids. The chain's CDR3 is CASSGYAGTEAFF. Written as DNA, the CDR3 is TGTGCCAGCAGTGGATATGCAGGGACTGAAGCTTTCTTT.

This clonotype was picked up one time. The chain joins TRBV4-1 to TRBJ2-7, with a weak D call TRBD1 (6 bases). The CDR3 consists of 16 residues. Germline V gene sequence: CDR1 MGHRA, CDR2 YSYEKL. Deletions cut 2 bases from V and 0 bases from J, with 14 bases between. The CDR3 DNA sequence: TGCGCCAGCAGCCAACAGGGGCCCAATGGCTCCTACGAGCAGTACGTC. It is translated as CASSQQGPNGSYEQYV.

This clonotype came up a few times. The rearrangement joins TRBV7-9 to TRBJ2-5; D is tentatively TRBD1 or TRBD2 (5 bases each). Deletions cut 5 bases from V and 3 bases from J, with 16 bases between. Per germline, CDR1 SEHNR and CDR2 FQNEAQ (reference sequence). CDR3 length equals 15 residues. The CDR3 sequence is CASSPAGTDEETQYF. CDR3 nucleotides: TGTGCCAGCAGCCCAGCAGGGACCGACGAAGAGACCCAGTACTTC.

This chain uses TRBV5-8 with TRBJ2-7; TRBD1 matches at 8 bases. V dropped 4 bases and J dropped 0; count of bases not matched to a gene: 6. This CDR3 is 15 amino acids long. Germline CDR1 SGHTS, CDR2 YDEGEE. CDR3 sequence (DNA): TGTGCCAGCAGCCGGAGGGACAGGAGCTCCTACGAGCAGTACGTC. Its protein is CASSRRDRSSYEQYV.

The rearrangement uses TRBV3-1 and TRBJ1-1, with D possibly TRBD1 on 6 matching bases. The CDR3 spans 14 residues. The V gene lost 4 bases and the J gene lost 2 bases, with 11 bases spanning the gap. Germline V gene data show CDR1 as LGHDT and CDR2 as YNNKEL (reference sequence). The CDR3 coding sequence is TGTGCCAGCAGCCGAAACAGGGCAAACACTGAAGCTTTCTTT. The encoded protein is CASSRNRANTEAFF.

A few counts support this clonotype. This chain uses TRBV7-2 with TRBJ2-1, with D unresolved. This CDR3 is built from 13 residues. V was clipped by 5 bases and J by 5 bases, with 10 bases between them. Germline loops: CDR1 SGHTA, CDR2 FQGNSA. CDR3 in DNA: TGTGCCAGCAGCGTACACCGGGACAATGAGCAGTTCTTC. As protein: CASSVHRDNEQFF.

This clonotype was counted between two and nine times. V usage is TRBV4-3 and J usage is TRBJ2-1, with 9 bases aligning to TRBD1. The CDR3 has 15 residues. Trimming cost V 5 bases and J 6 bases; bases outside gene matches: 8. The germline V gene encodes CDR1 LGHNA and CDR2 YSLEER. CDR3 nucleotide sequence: TGCGCCAGCAGCGCCGGGACAGGGAATCTCAATGAGCAGTTCTTC. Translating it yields CASSAGTGNLNEQFF.

CDR3 residues: CASSPAAGGEDTQYF. The DNA for the CDR3 is TGCGCCAGCAGCCCCGCGGCGGGTGGCGAAGATACGCAGTATTTT. The chain joins TRBV4-1 to TRBJ2-3; D possibly corresponds to TRBD2 (5 bases). From germline, CDR1 is MGHRA and CDR2 YSYEKL. The CDR3 covers 15 residues. V was cut by 4 bases and J by 5 bases, with 16 bases left in between.

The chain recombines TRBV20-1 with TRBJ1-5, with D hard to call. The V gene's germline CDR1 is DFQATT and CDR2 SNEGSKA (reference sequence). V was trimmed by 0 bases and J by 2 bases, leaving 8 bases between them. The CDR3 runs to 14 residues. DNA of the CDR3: TGCAGTGCTAGAGATCTTATCCGCAATCAGCCCCAGCATTTT. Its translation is CSARDLIRNQPQHF.

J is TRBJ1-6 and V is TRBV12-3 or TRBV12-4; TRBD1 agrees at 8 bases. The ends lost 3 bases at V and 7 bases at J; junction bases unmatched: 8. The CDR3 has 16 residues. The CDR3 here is CASSLAGGAGNSPLHF. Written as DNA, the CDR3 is TGTGCCAGCAGTTTGGCAGGGGGCGCGGGAAATTCACCCCTCCACTTT.

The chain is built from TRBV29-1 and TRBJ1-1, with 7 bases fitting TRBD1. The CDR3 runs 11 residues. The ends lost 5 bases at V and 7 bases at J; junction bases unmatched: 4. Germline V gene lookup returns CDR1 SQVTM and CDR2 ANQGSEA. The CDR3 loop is CSVSGGYEAFF. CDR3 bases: TGCAGCGTTTCAGGGGGTTATGAAGCTTTCTTT.